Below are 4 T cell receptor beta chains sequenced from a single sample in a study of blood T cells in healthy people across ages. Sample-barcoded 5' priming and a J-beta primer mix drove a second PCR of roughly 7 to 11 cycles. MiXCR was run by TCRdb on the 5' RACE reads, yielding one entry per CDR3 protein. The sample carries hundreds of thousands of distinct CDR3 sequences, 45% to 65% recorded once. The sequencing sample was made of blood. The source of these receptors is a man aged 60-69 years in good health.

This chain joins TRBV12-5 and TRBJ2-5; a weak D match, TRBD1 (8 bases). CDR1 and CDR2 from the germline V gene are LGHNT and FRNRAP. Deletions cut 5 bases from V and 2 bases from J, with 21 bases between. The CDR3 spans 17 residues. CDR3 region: CASGPGQVGGGQETQYF. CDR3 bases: TGTGCTAGTGGTCCGGGACAGGTGGGGGGAGGGCAAGAGACCCAGTACTTC.

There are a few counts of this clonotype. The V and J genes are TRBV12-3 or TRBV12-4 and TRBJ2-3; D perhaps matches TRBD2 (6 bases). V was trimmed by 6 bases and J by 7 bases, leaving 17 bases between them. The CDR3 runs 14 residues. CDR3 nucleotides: TGTGCCAGCAGGACATCCGGGACTCCGAATACGCAGTATTTT. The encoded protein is CASRTSGTPNTQYF.

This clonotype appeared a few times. The CDR3 loop reads CASSRSGGVSGANVLTF. The CDR3, as DNA: TGTGCCAGCAGCAGGAGCGGGGGGGTCTCTGGGGCCAACGTCCTGACTTTC. This chain links TRBV7-2 with TRBJ2-6, with 10 bases aligning to TRBD2. V shed 5 bases, J shed 0 bases, and the junction held 4 bases outside the gene matches. Germline CDR1 SGHTA, CDR2 FQGNSA. This CDR3 has 17 residues.

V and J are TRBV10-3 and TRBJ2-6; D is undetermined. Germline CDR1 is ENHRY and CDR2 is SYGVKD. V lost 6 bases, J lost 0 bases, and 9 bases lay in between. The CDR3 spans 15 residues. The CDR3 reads CAIRAQDSGANVLTF. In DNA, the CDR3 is TGTGCCATCAGGGCCCAAGACTCTGGGGCCAACGTCCTGACTTTC.